This TCR beta chain was retrieved from a study of blood T cell repertoires in COVID-19. Original processing notes: It was from reference gene primer amplification that nucleated cell counts were estimated. Libraries were prepared by immunoSEQ multiplex PCR; TCRdb keeps only in-frame clonotypes and omits some of them. V, J and clone size reflect that table, while D and trimming were determined from the DNA. Among some 33,000 clones listed, about 85% were seen once. Germline V gene lookup returns CDR1 SQVTM and CDR2 ANQGSEA. Trimming removed 4 bases from V and 1 base from J, with 13 bases in between. The CDR3 is made up of 14 amino acids.

The chain is built from TRBV29-1 and TRBJ1-1; D perhaps matches TRBD1 (5 bases). Sequencing was performed on peripheral blood. The receptor comes from a man in his sixties with acute or convalescent COVID-19. Here the CDR3 DNA reads TGCAGCGTTGGTACGGGACTTGGGAACACTGAAGCTTTCTTT. Encoded protein: CSVGTGLGNTEAFF.